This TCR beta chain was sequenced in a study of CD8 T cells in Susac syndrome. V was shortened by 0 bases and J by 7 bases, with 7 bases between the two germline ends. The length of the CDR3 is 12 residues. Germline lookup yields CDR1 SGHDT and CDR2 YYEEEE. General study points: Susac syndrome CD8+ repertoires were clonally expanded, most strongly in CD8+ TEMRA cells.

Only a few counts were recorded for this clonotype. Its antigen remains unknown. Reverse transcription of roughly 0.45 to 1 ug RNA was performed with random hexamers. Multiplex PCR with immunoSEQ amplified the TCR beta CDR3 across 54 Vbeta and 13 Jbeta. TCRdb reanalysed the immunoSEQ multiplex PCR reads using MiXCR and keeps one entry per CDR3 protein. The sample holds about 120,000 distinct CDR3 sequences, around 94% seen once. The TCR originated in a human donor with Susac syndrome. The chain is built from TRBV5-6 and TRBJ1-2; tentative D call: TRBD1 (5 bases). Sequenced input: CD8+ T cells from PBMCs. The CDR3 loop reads CASSLDGGGYTF. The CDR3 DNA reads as TGTGCCAGCAGCTTGGATGGGGGTGGCTACACCTTC.